This TCR beta chain was obtained from a study of chemoradiotherapy in HPV16-positive cancers. Study context: A couple of HPV16-positive patients' cells yielded candidate HPV-specific clones and common motifs.

In regard to this clone: Its antigen remains unknown.

Germline V gene data show CDR1 as SQVTM and CDR2 as ANQGSEA. There are 16 residues in the CDR3. The ends were cut back, 7 bases at V and 7 bases at J, with 25 bases in the middle. TCRdb keeps only in-frame clones here, not all; method: immunoSEQ multiplex PCR. The sample yields 30,000 or so clones, approximately 84% seen once. Overall study findings and caveats: HPV-specific T cells were functionally defined from only a couple of HPV16-positive patients.

Repertoires were sampled repeatedly during chemoradiotherapy. The TCR was taken from a human donor with HPV-associated anogenital cancer. The gene calls are TRBV29-1 and TRBJ2-2; a possible D gene is TRBD2 (5 bases). Sequenced material: blood, taken from a patient who underwent chemoradiotherapy. In DNA form, the CDR3 reads TGCAGCGCCCGGGCGCTACTAGGCGCTTCGGGCGGGGAGCTGTTTTTT. Translating gives CSARALLGASGGELFF.